A selection of T cell receptor beta chains follows, all from one sample in a study of blood T cells in healthy people across ages. TCRdb independently ran MiXCR on the 5' RACE reads; one entry per CDR3 protein. The data show roughly 800,000 distinct CDR3 sequences, roughly 25% seen once. These data were also filed under a second study, of T cells of mothers and their children.

Material for sequencing was blood. These receptor sequences come from a boy aged 10-17 years in good health. Each CDR3 is given with its conserved first and last residue. The D gene is left open where the match is weak. Rows give clone size only sometimes, using once, few, many, or a class for an expanded clone.

clone_size: few; j_call: TRBJ2-7; d_call: TRBD2; v_call: TRBV29-1; cdr3_aa: CSVPSGGNIGEQYF; cdr3_nt: TGCAGCGTCCCTAGCGGCGGGAACATTGGCGAGCAGTACTTC
clone_size: few; j_call: TRBJ2-2; d_call: TRBD2; v_call: TRBV4-2; cdr3_aa: CASSHRGGLAGPPNTGELFF; cdr3_nt: TGTGCCAGCAGCCACCGTGGGGGGCTAGCGGGACCGCCGAACACCGGGGAGCTGTTTTTT
clone_size: -; j_call: TRBJ2-7; d_call: -; v_call: TRBV11-3; cdr3_aa: CASSSGQAGGQYF; cdr3_nt: TGTGCCAGCAGCTCCGGACAGGCCGGGGGGCAGTACTTC
clone_size: -; j_call: TRBJ2-6; d_call: -; v_call: TRBV27; cdr3_aa: CASSWTAGANVLTF; cdr3_nt: TGTGCCAGCAGTTGGACAGCTGGGGCCAACGTCCTGACTTTC
clone_size: few; j_call: TRBJ2-5; d_call: -; v_call: TRBV20-1; cdr3_aa: CSAPGAGNGETQYF; cdr3_nt: TGCAGTGCCCCGGGTGCAGGGAACGGGGAGACCCAGTACTTC
clone_size: -; j_call: TRBJ1-5; d_call: -; v_call: TRBV5-1; cdr3_aa: CASSLDYTDTQHF; cdr3_nt: TGCGCCAGCAGCTTGGACTACACAGATACGCAGCATTTT
clone_size: few; j_call: TRBJ2-4; d_call: TRBD2; v_call: TRBV20-1; cdr3_aa: CSAIGTSGGPIQYF; cdr3_nt: TGCAGTGCTATCGGGACTAGCGGGGGGCCTATTCAGTACTTC
clone_size: -; j_call: TRBJ2-7; d_call: -; v_call: TRBV24-1; cdr3_aa: CATSDRAGEQYF; cdr3_nt: TGTGCCACCAGTGATAGGGCCGGCGAGCAGTACTTC
clone_size: -; j_call: TRBJ2-3; d_call: TRBD2; v_call: TRBV5-1; cdr3_aa: CASILSSGAITDTQYF; cdr3_nt: TGCGCCAGCATCTTGTCTAGCGGGGCGATCACAGATACGCAGTATTTT
clone_size: -; j_call: TRBJ2-3; d_call: -; v_call: TRBV11-3; cdr3_aa: CASSTLGGGVTDTQYF; cdr3_nt: TGTGCCAGCAGCACCCTGGGCGGGGGCGTCACAGATACGCAGTATTTT
clone_size: -; j_call: TRBJ2-5; d_call: TRBD2; v_call: TRBV10-3; cdr3_aa: CAISDNRGLAEETQYF; cdr3_nt: TGTGCCATCAGTGATAACCGAGGACTAGCGGAAGAGACCCAGTACTTC
clone_size: -; j_call: TRBJ1-1; d_call: TRBD1; v_call: TRBV20-1; cdr3_aa: CSARPGQSNTEAFF; cdr3_nt: TGCAGTGCTAGGCCGGGACAGAGCAACACTGAAGCTTTCTTT
clone_size: few; j_call: TRBJ2-7; d_call: TRBD1; v_call: TRBV4-2; cdr3_aa: CASSQDSDRGKYEQYF; cdr3_nt: TGTGCCAGCAGCCAAGACTCAGACAGGGGGAAGTACGAGCAGTACTTC
clone_size: few; j_call: TRBJ2-7; d_call: -; v_call: TRBV25-1; cdr3_aa: CASSPRVSPYEQYF; cdr3_nt: TGTGCCAGCAGTCCACGGGTTTCCCCCTACGAGCAGTACTTC
clone_size: -; j_call: TRBJ2-1; d_call: -; v_call: TRBV20-1; cdr3_aa: CSARSGWVNEQFF; cdr3_nt: TGCAGTGCTAGAAGCGGCTGGGTCAATGAGCAGTTCTTC
clone_size: many; j_call: TRBJ2-7; d_call: TRBD1; v_call: TRBV4-1; cdr3_aa: CASSQPGQGGYEQYF; cdr3_nt: TGCGCCAGCAGCCAACCCGGACAGGGAGGTTACGAGCAGTACTTC
clone_size: -; j_call: TRBJ2-5; d_call: TRBD1; v_call: TRBV13; cdr3_aa: CASSWGQMLETQYF; cdr3_nt: TGTGCCAGCAGCTGGGGACAGATGCTGGAGACCCAGTACTTC
clone_size: few; j_call: TRBJ2-2; d_call: -; v_call: TRBV5-1; cdr3_aa: CASSLIGENTGELFF; cdr3_nt: TGCGCCAGCAGCCTTATCGGGGAGAACACCGGGGAGCTGTTTTTT
clone_size: -; j_call: TRBJ2-7; d_call: TRBD1; v_call: TRBV7-2; cdr3_aa: CASSFPGQRYEQYF; cdr3_nt: TGTGCCAGCAGCTTTCCGGGACAGAGATACGAGCAGTACTTC
clone_size: few; j_call: TRBJ2-7; d_call: -; v_call: TRBV6-1; cdr3_aa: CASSGENSYEQYF; cdr3_nt: TGTGCCAGCAGTGGCGAAAACTCCTACGAGCAGTACTTC
clone_size: -; j_call: TRBJ2-5; d_call: -; v_call: TRBV6-1; cdr3_aa: CASSELRSGWETQYF; cdr3_nt: TGTGCCAGCAGTGAATTACGGAGCGGGTGGGAGACCCAGTACTTC
clone_size: -; j_call: TRBJ2-7; d_call: -; v_call: TRBV5-1; cdr3_aa: CASSLELGAYEQYF; cdr3_nt: TGCGCCAGCAGCTTGGAGTTGGGGGCCTACGAGCAGTACTTC
clone_size: few; j_call: TRBJ2-1; d_call: -; v_call: TRBV7-2; cdr3_aa: CASSLLTGYNEQFF; cdr3_nt: TGTGCCAGCAGCTTACTAACGGGATACAATGAGCAGTTCTTC
clone_size: -; j_call: TRBJ1-4; d_call: -; v_call: TRBV2; cdr3_aa: CASSEGGLEKLFF; cdr3_nt: TGTGCCAGCAGTGAAGGGGGGCTTGAAAAACTGTTTTTT
clone_size: -; j_call: TRBJ2-6; d_call: -; v_call: TRBV4-3; cdr3_aa: CASSQIQGTGANVLTF; cdr3_nt: TGCGCCAGCAGCCAAATACAGGGTACCGGGGCCAACGTCCTGACTTTC
clone_size: -; j_call: TRBJ2-3; d_call: -; v_call: TRBV28; cdr3_aa: CASSFSTMGGTDTQYF; cdr3_nt: TGTGCCAGCAGTTTCTCCACTATGGGGGGCACAGATACGCAGTATTTT
clone_size: many; j_call: TRBJ2-4; d_call: -; v_call: TRBV2; cdr3_aa: CASSEGLAKNIQYF; cdr3_nt: TGTGCCAGCAGTGAAGGACTAGCCAAAAACATTCAGTACTTC
clone_size: few; j_call: TRBJ2-5; d_call: -; v_call: TRBV11-2; cdr3_aa: CASSLGLPTQYF; cdr3_nt: TGTGCCAGCAGCTTAGGACTGCCGACCCAGTACTTC
clone_size: -; j_call: TRBJ1-2; d_call: -; v_call: TRBV7-3; cdr3_aa: CASSRRTGDGYTF; cdr3_nt: TGTGCCAGCAGCAGACGTACAGGTGACGGCTACACCTTC
clone_size: few; j_call: TRBJ1-1; d_call: -; v_call: TRBV6-1; cdr3_aa: CASSEKADGEYTEAFF; cdr3_nt: TGTGCCAGCAGTGAAAAGGCGGACGGTGAATACACTGAAGCTTTCTTT
clone_size: -; j_call: TRBJ2-1; d_call: TRBD2; v_call: TRBV20-1; cdr3_aa: CSAQTSGRSYNEQFF; cdr3_nt: TGCAGTGCTCAGACTAGCGGCCGTTCCTACAATGAGCAGTTCTTC
clone_size: few; j_call: TRBJ1-3; d_call: -; v_call: TRBV20-1; cdr3_aa: CSARQVGNTIYF; cdr3_nt: TGCAGTGCTAGACAGGTTGGAAACACCATATATTTT
clone_size: few; j_call: TRBJ2-7; d_call: TRBD2; v_call: TRBV20-1; cdr3_aa: CSARSVTSGAYEQYF; cdr3_nt: TGCAGTGCTAGATCCGTGACTAGCGGAGCCTACGAGCAGTACTTC
clone_size: few; j_call: TRBJ2-1; d_call: -; v_call: TRBV4-1; cdr3_aa: CASSQGLGRTHNEQFF; cdr3_nt: TGCGCCAGCAGCCAAGGATTAGGCCGGACTCACAATGAGCAGTTCTTC
clone_size: -; j_call: TRBJ1-2; d_call: -; v_call: TRBV9; cdr3_aa: CASSVASAGRYGYTF; cdr3_nt: TGTGCCAGCAGCGTAGCCTCAGCAGGCCGCTATGGCTACACCTTC
clone_size: few; j_call: TRBJ2-3; d_call: -; v_call: TRBV4-3; cdr3_aa: CASSQHRGGTDTQYF; cdr3_nt: TGCGCCAGCAGCCAACACAGGGGAGGGACAGATACGCAGTATTTT
clone_size: -; j_call: TRBJ1-2; d_call: -; v_call: TRBV2; cdr3_aa: CASSPTQYYGYTF; cdr3_nt: TGTGCCAGCAGCCCAACACAGTACTATGGCTACACCTTC
clone_size: few; j_call: TRBJ2-1; d_call: -; v_call: TRBV6-2/TRBV6-3; cdr3_aa: CASSSPGEVYNEQFF; cdr3_nt: TGTGCCAGCAGTTCCCCAGGGGAGGTCTACAATGAGCAGTTCTTC
clone_size: few; j_call: TRBJ2-1; d_call: -; v_call: TRBV6-5; cdr3_aa: CASSSEGGAYNEQFF; cdr3_nt: TGTGCCAGCAGTTCGGAGGGGGGGGCTTACAATGAGCAGTTCTTC
clone_size: once; j_call: TRBJ2-3; d_call: TRBD2; v_call: TRBV29-1; cdr3_aa: CSVGTSGGDSDTQYF; cdr3_nt: TGCAGCGTGGGTACTAGCGGGGGGGATTCAGATACGCAGTATTTT
clone_size: -; j_call: TRBJ2-7; d_call: -; v_call: TRBV12-3/TRBV12-4; cdr3_aa: CASSPSFEQYF; cdr3_nt: TGTGCCAGCAGCCCTAGTTTCGAGCAGTACTTC
clone_size: few; j_call: TRBJ1-6; d_call: -; v_call: TRBV28; cdr3_aa: CASSYEGLGTLHF; cdr3_nt: TGTGCCAGCAGTTACGAGGGTCTTGGAACCCTCCACTTT
clone_size: once; j_call: TRBJ2-3; d_call: -; v_call: TRBV4-2; cdr3_aa: CASSPPPVGAGVNTQYF; cdr3_nt: TGTGCCAGCAGCCCCCCTCCGGTGGGGGCGGGGGTAAATACGCAGTATTTT
clone_size: few; j_call: TRBJ2-3; d_call: TRBD1; v_call: TRBV4-1; cdr3_aa: CATGQGADTQYF; cdr3_nt: TGCGCCACCGGACAGGGGGCAGATACGCAGTATTTT
clone_size: -; j_call: TRBJ2-7; d_call: -; v_call: TRBV11-2; cdr3_aa: CASSTQGTLSYEQYF; cdr3_nt: TGTGCCAGCAGCACCCAGGGAACCCTCTCCTACGAGCAGTACTTC
clone_size: -; j_call: TRBJ2-7; d_call: -; v_call: TRBV12-5; cdr3_aa: CASGLVQASSYEQYF; cdr3_nt: TGTGCTAGTGGTTTGGTGCAGGCGTCCTCCTACGAGCAGTACTTC